This T cell receptor (beta chain) is drawn from a study of cytomegalovirus exposure and HLA in healthy donors (dated by TCRdb to about 2017). Broadly, across the study: In an earlier analysis of some 550 of the donors, 250 to 350 Gb of sequence data and 90 million to 130 million unique TCR beta sequences from 180 million or so T cells were reported. An earlier analysis of approximately 500 of the donors applied high-throughput TCR beta sequencing to assess whether each TCR beta V gene segment acted as functional or pseudogenic. About five DR-DQ haplotypes were treated as single units for association and clustering because of strong linkage in the cohort. Rather than using new phenotypic data, the later analysis identified candidate immune exposures from TCR beta sequences and from how often those sequences occurred across donors. Alongside the repertoire data, information on donor age, sex, ethnicity and CMV serostatus was compiled. Every discovery cohort repertoire had been produced on one sequencing platform. The study aimed to test whether signatures of past pathogen exposure could be identified by cataloging public T cell receptors. Both class I and class II loci were covered by HLA typing, at four-digit resolution. On average, 235,054 unique TCR beta nucleotide sequences were sequenced per donor among more than 350 genotyped donors of the cohort, with roughly 18% of those sequences being non-productive. To study patterns of TCR occurrence, a later analysis re-analyzed previously published TCR beta repertoires from several hundred donors and added high-resolution HLA genotyping. Around 330 gigabases of sequencing data and around 85 million unique TCR sequences made up an early release that covered fewer than 650 HLA-typed donors. Of the roughly 420 genotyped donors, approximately 81% were placed in the genetic ancestry cluster associated with self-reported Caucasian donors. In a later genetic analysis, genome-wide SNP genotypes for about 55% of the 666 donors were used, and that subset was treated as a discovery cohort. Typing coverage differed by locus: A, B, C, DRB1 and DQB1 were typed in about 620-640 donors, DQA1 in 522, DPA1 in nearly 610, and DPB1 in 400 to 480. The T cell repertoires of 666 subjects were profiled by immunosequencing and related to cytomegalovirus serostatus. Besides the first cohort of some 670 subjects, a separate validation cohort made up of roughly 120 different subjects was used. High-throughput TCR immunosequencing, statistical association of individual TCRs with disease status, and machine learning were combined to predict cytomegalovirus infection status. General study outcomes and caveats: When HLA alleles, especially DR and DQ, strongly co-occurred, attributing TCR associations to individual alleles was difficult. The 87-base-pair reads could not distinguish some IMGT-functional V segments, including TRBV6-2 and TRBV6-3, so those segments were excluded. Three of the identified cytomegalovirus-associated TCR beta chains were confirmed in vitro to be specific for cytomegalovirus antigens. According to a later analysis, most CMV-associated TCR beta chains appeared to be HLA-restricted, and the HLA associations seemed to be driven largely by CMV exposure. A later genetic analysis associated a missense DCLRE1C variant with V-gene and J-gene trimming of TCR beta chains, and an independent cohort replicated the association. In an earlier analysis of roughly 500 of the donors, most TCR beta V segments appeared in productive rearrangements about 90% or about 30% of the time, broadly matching IMGT annotations. According to a later genetic analysis, donors in an Asian-associated ancestry cluster had fewer N-insertions in productive TCRs than the roughly 670-donor mean. The classifier was reported to diagnose cytomegalovirus status with high specificity and sensitivity in both the original cohort and the validation cohort. Immune exposure information for the cohort was limited to CMV serostatus. The authors suggested that the approach could potentially be extended to other disease states and immunological phenotypes. A further reported finding was that TCR beta sequences accurately predicted the HLA-A and HLA-B alleles for most subjects in the first cohort. Most TCR sequences were seen in very few donors, while some public TCRs were found in many individuals. In a later analysis, TCR association rates were found to vary across HLA loci, with the most associated TCRs seen for DRB1 alleles and the fewest for HLA-C alleles. Linkage disequilibrium might explain the correlated functional status among segregating V segments, but an unknown experimental factor could not be excluded. At a false discovery rate of 0.05, a later analysis linked 16,951 TCR beta sequences to specific HLA alleles. A later analysis found that HLA-associated TCR beta chains were more clonally expanded and had lower generation probabilities than equally common non-associated chains. The presence/absence analyses assumed that sequencing depth was roughly uniform across donors, and that assumption may not be true. The sequencing pipeline was judged likely to have produced a cluster of highly shared sequence variants as a technical artifact. According to a later analysis, parvovirus B19, influenza, CMV and Epstein-Barr virus appeared linked to several top co-occurrence clusters. The cohort was sequenced for TCR beta chains only, and without alpha or paired-chain data the features that could be detected were limited. The study listed 150 to 200 TCR beta chains as associated with cytomegalovirus. Because counts were too low, fewer than 20 rarely observed V segments, including chromosome 9 orphons, were excluded from the earlier analysis of roughly 580 of the donors. Because HLA typing was unavailable for some donors at each locus, only the typed subset was used in association tests.

With respect to this clone: This clone's antigen is unknown. Within one base of it there is no much larger clone, and no base qualities were kept.

The library was made by the immunoSEQ multiplex PCR assay. For the multiplex PCR, a mixture combining 60 forward primers for TCR Vbeta segments and 13 reverse primers for TCR Jbeta segments was used. The CDR3 region of rearranged TCR beta genes was amplified from genomic DNA with a multiplex PCR assay. Amplified TCR beta libraries were sequenced as 87-base-pair reads on the Illumina HiSeq System. The study's own analysis went as follows. Across the 500 to 700 repertoires, a later analysis counted 75 million to 90 million unique TCR beta chains, 9.5 million to 13 million of which were shared by at least two donors. Raw reads were error-corrected and collapsed into unique sequences by a nearest-neighbor algorithm in which closely related sequences were merged to remove PCR and sequencing errors. V, D and J gene segments were assigned by aligning CDR3 sequences to IMGT reference sequences. For a sequence to be retained, at least a six-nucleotide match to both a V gene segment and a J gene segment was required. Rearrangements were called productive when the CDR3 lacked stop codons and stayed in frame with V and J; all others were non-productive. Following IMGT convention, CDR3 was defined as the stretch from the second conserved V-encoded cysteine to the conserved J-encoded phenylalanine. The earlier analysis of around 640 of the donors excluded sequences that lacked an unambiguous match to a single V gene segment. In an earlier analysis of a few hundred of the donors, V segments were called functional above 56.7% productive rearrangements and were called segregating when the between-donor standard deviation exceeded 5%. A statistical classification framework was developed to diagnose cytomegalovirus status using the catalog of TCR beta chain sequences. In a later analysis, TCR nucleotide sequences were compared against IMGT/GENE-DB human TR gene sequences so that V and J genes could be assigned. A later analysis assigned CDR3 sequences and most-parsimonious VDJ recombination scenarios with the TCRdist pipeline. A later analysis defined each TCR beta chain by its CDR3 amino acid sequence plus V-gene family, and excluded reads lacking a unique V-gene family. To address suspected cross-contamination and a sequencing artifact, a later analysis removed 592 highly shared, low-generation-probability nucleotide sequences. A later analysis calculated a clonal expansion index for each public chain from normalized within-repertoire ranks of inferred template counts. In a later analysis, generation probabilities were computed with a VDJ recombination model fitted to out-of-frame rearrangements, and the resulting probabilities were checked against IGoR. In a later analysis, hypergeometric tests were used to score TCR-TCR, TCR-HLA and TCR-CMV co-occurrence, with a repertoire-size bias correction applied to TCR pairs. To estimate false discovery rates, a later analysis permuted the HLA or CMV assignments 20 times. In a later analysis, co-occurring TCRs were grouped using DBSCAN, with TCRdist sequence similarity added in when clustering inside HLA-allele-positive subsets. Repertoires with fewer than 30,000 or more than 120,000 public chains were left out of co-occurrence clustering, as were about five repertoires with anomalous nucleotide sharing. Drawn from immuneACCESS, this table holds only the in-frame rearrangements with V and J called that TCRdb kept. Clones are partly lost; checked studies trace under half to an unresolved V gene and leave the rest unexplained. D and trimming come from the DNA, and the V and J calls and clone size come from that table. Counted in this sample were about 130,000 clones; about two thirds of them appeared once. The ten most abundant clones make up about 2.6% of the sample.

CDR1 and CDR2 (KGHSH, LQKENI) derive from the germline V gene. V was cut back by 3 bases and J by 0 bases, leaving a gap of 8 bases between them. The CDR3 starts with the cysteine, ends with the phenylalanine, and has 14 residues. The retained sequence is limited to the CDR3, 42 bases, with the frame set at the first base. The cohort comprised approximately 700 healthy bone marrow donors. Cohort members were all nominally healthy when sampled, although unrecorded immune exposures were likely present. The donor was CMV seronegative and was included in the group of 352 seronegative cohort members. A peripheral blood sample was provided by each donor, and peripheral blood mononuclear cells were used for TCR beta sequencing. Genomic DNA was extracted from the blood cell samples with the Qiagen DNeasy Blood Extraction Kit.

The sequencing sample was made of PBMCs. The sequence joins TRBV18 to TRBJ1-1, and the D gene may be TRBD1, 5 bases matching. The sequence came from a woman aged 40 to 49 in good health and CMV-seronegative. The CDR3 in this case is CASSPGALNTEAFF. The DNA sequence follows: TGTGCCAGCTCACCTGGGGCCCTGAACACTGAAGCTTTCTTT.